What follows describes a single TCR beta chain. This specimen belongs to a study of control samples from healthy donors and cancer patients. Clones were read by immunoSEQ multiplex PCR, and TCRdb kept only the in-frame ones, dropping some. The repertoire has over 50,000 clones, under 90% of them found once; the top ten carry 10%. Germline V lookup: CDR1 LGHDT, CDR2 YNNKEL (reference sequence). The V and J ends lost 0 bases and 4 bases respectively, with 12 bases between them. The CDR3 runs to 16 residues. The receptor comes from a man in his 70s in good health. This chain links TRBV3-1 (or the pseudogene TRBV3-2) with TRBJ1-4, with unresolved D. Specimen: blood. The DNA of the CDR3 is TGTGCCAGCAGCCAAGAATTGGCAGCTCTTAATGAAAAACTGTTTTTT. Its protein product is CASSQELAALNEKLFF.